This is a list of T cell receptor beta chains from one sample in a study of T cells in Graves' hyperthyroidism and ophthalmopathy. TCRdb analysed the multiplex PCR reads with MiXCR anew, one entry per CDR3 protein. The sample yields 350,000 or so distinct CDR3 sequences, approximately 18% seen once. The sample comprised blood. These receptors came from a woman aged 40-49 years with Graves' ophthalmopathy. CDR3s include the opening cysteine and the closing phenylalanine or tryptophan. Each record gives: clone size, J gene, D gene, V gene, CDR3 protein, CDR3 DNA. A D gene is named only where the DNA matches it firmly. Some rows have no size entry. The others give once, few or many, or a class for an expanded clone.

>many|TRBJ2-2|.|TRBV19
CASRKENTGELFF
TGTGCCAGTAGAAAGGAGAACACCGGGGAGCTGTTTTTT
>many|TRBJ2-7|.|TRBV12-3/TRBV12-4
CASSWKGEQYF
TGTGCCAGCAGCTGGAAGGGCGAGCAGTACTTC
>many|TRBJ2-5|.|TRBV6-1
CASSLNTETQYF
TGTGCCAGCAGTTTGAATACGGAGACCCAGTACTTC
>.|TRBJ2-5|.|TRBV5-1
CASFSGGKETQYF
TGCGCCAGCTTCAGCGGAGGGAAAGAGACCCAGTACTTC
>many|TRBJ2-4|.|TRBV19
CASSTGSRGPKNIQYF
TGTGCCAGTAGTACCGGATCAAGGGGTCCCAAAAACATTCAGTACTTC
>many|TRBJ1-1|.|TRBV6-5
CASGYSRQEAFF
TGTGCCAGCGGTTACTCGAGGCAGGAAGCTTTCTTT
>many|TRBJ2-5|TRBD2|TRBV6-1
CASSAGTSGTLQETQYF
TGTGCCAGCAGTGCCGGGACTAGCGGGACCCTCCAAGAGACCCAGTACTTC
>.|TRBJ1-6|.|TRBV12-3/TRBV12-4
CASSSREDSPLHF
TGTGCCAGCAGTTCCCGGGAGGATTCACCCCTCCACTTT
>many|TRBJ2-6|.|TRBV29-1
CSVKTVSGANVLTF
TGCAGCGTCAAGACAGTCTCTGGGGCCAACGTCCTGACTTTC
>.|TRBJ2-5|.|TRBV24-1
CATSDTTRTETQYF
TGTGCCACCAGTGACACGACAAGGACCGAGACCCAGTACTTC
>.|TRBJ1-5|.|TRBV12-3/TRBV12-4
CASRQEDSLNQPQHF
TGTGCCAGCAGGCAAGAGGACAGCCTCAATCAGCCCCAGCATTTT
>many|TRBJ2-4|.|TRBV5-4
CASTLEGKQIFLAKNIQYF
TGTGCCAGCACCCTGGAGGGGAAACAGATATTTCTAGCCAAAAACATTCAGTACTTC
>many|TRBJ2-7|TRBD2|TRBV7-2
CASSSPRGLFAYEQYF
TGTGCCAGCAGCTCCCCCCGGGGACTATTTGCCTACGAGCAGTACTTC
>medium-sized|TRBJ1-1|.|TRBV6-5
CASSYVRNMNTEAFF
TGTGCCAGCAGTTACGTGCGGAACATGAACACTGAAGCTTTCTTT
>many|TRBJ2-5|.|TRBV13
CASSLGGGEDQETQYF
TGTGCCAGCAGCTTAGGTGGGGGAGAGGATCAAGAGACCCAGTACTTC
>many|TRBJ1-3|TRBD1|TRBV3-1
CASSPTGWNTIYF
TGTGCCAGCAGCCCGACAGGGTGGAACACCATATATTTT
>many|TRBJ2-7|TRBD2|TRBV27
CASSSGLAGAHYEQYF
TGTGCCAGCAGTTCGGGACTAGCGGGAGCTCACTACGAGCAGTACTTC
>many|TRBJ2-7|TRBD2|TRBV7-9
CASSQRELRHYEQYF
TGTGCCAGCAGCCAGCGGGAGCTACGACACTACGAGCAGTACTTC
>many|TRBJ1-1|.|TRBV29-1
CSVEGLNTEAFF
TGCAGCGTTGAAGGCTTGAACACTGAAGCTTTCTTT
>.|TRBJ2-5|.|TRBV20-1
CSALYGLAGETQYF
TGCAGTGCCCTCTATGGTCTAGCCGGGGAGACCCAGTACTTC
>many|TRBJ1-5|.|TRBV12-5
CASALVGPATQHF
TGTGCTAGTGCCTTGGTGGGCCCGGCGACCCAGCATTTT
>.|TRBJ1-1|TRBD1|TRBV28
CASSPAGQGAYTEAFF
TGTGCCAGCAGTCCCGCGGGACAGGGGGCTTACACTGAAGCTTTCTTT
>.|TRBJ1-1|TRBD1|TRBV28
CASSHDREDTEAFF
TGTGCCAGCAGCCATGACAGGGAGGACACTGAAGCTTTCTTT
>many|TRBJ1-1|.|TRBV20-1
CSARGGTGALRGTEAFF
TGCAGTGCTAGAGGGGGAACTGGGGCCCTTCGGGGCACTGAAGCTTTCTTT
>many|TRBJ2-7|TRBD2|TRBV5-1
CASSAGLAGKNLYEQYF
TGCGCCAGCAGCGCCGGACTAGCGGGAAAGAACCTCTACGAGCAGTACTTC
>many|TRBJ2-2|TRBD2|TRBV11-2
CASSGTSGTNTGELFF
TGTGCCAGCAGCGGGACTAGCGGTACGAACACCGGGGAGCTGTTTTTT
>many|TRBJ1-5|TRBD1|TRBV28
CASSPRQGSPNTLSQPQHF
TGTGCCAGCAGTCCACGACAGGGATCACCGAATACTCTCTCGCAGCCCCAGCATTTT
>.|TRBJ2-7|TRBD2|TRBV11-2
CASSMTSGTFATVYEQYF
TGTGCCAGCAGCATGACTAGCGGGACATTCGCGACGGTCTACGAGCAGTACTTC
>many|TRBJ2-7|.|TRBV12-3/TRBV12-4
CASSSSAYEQYF
TGTGCCAGCAGTAGTTCGGCCTACGAGCAGTACTTC
>many|TRBJ2-2|.|TRBV19
CASSGGETGELFF
TGTGCCAGTAGTGGCGGAGAAACCGGGGAGCTGTTTTTT
>.|TRBJ2-2|.|TRBV28
CASSLSWTSNTGELFF
TGTGCCAGCAGTTTATCTTGGACTTCGAACACCGGGGAGCTGTTTTTT
>.|TRBJ2-2|.|TRBV4-1
CASSQEWGSGELFF
TGCGCCAGCAGCCAAGAATGGGGGAGCGGGGAGCTGTTTTTT
>.|TRBJ1-2|TRBD1|TRBV12-3/TRBV12-4
CASSNRDRYGYTF
TGTGCCAGCAGTAACCGGGACAGATATGGCTACACCTTC
>many|TRBJ1-1|TRBD1|TRBV6-1
CASSVPMDRGLAFF
TGTGCCAGCAGTGTTCCTATGGACAGGGGTTTGGCTTTCTTT
>few|TRBJ2-7|.|TRBV6-1
CASRGTAGDSDEQYF
TGTGCCAGCAGGGGGACAGCGGGAGATTCGGACGAGCAGTACTTC
>many|TRBJ1-5|.|TRBV19
CASSNPRQNSNQPQHF
TGTGCCAGTAGTAACCCCAGACAGAATAGCAATCAGCCCCAGCATTTT
>many|TRBJ2-7|.|TRBV13
CASSSRAYYEQYF
TGTGCCAGCAGCTCCAGGGCGTACTACGAGCAGTACTTC
>many|TRBJ1-2|TRBD1|TRBV28
CASSWDRVRSGYTF
TGTGCCAGCAGTTGGGACAGGGTGAGAAGTGGCTACACCTTC
>many|TRBJ2-2|TRBD2|TRBV10-3
CAIRGLAGGMNTGELFF
TGTGCCATCAGGGGACTAGCGGGAGGTATGAACACCGGGGAGCTGTTTTTT
>.|TRBJ1-1|.|TRBV5-6
CASSLDLTPNTEAFF
TGTGCCAGCAGCTTGGACCTTACCCCCAACACTGAAGCTTTCTTT
>many|TRBJ2-7|.|TRBV29-1
CSVETPLYEQYF
TGCAGCGTTGAGACACCGCTCTACGAGCAGTACTTC
>many|TRBJ2-7|.|TRBV28
CASSPHRESSYEQYF
TGTGCCAGCAGTCCCCACAGGGAAAGCTCCTACGAGCAGTACTTC
>many|TRBJ2-7|TRBD2|TRBV28
CASSPDRTQRGTYEQYF
TGTGCCAGCAGCCCCGACCGCACCCAGCGGGGCACCTACGAGCAGTACTTC
>once|TRBJ2-2|.|TRBV11-2
CASSFSSVRARTGELFF
TGTGCCAGCAGCTTCTCCTCGGTACGGGCTAGGACCGGGGAGCTGTTTTTT
>many|TRBJ2-7|TRBD2|TRBV19
CASSPGLVYEQYF
TGTGCCAGTAGTCCGGGACTAGTCTACGAGCAGTACTTC
>many|TRBJ2-6|.|TRBV29-1
CSARDTSGANVLTF
TGCAGCGCCCGAGACACCTCTGGGGCCAACGTCCTGACTTTC
>many|TRBJ1-6|.|TRBV30
CAWSSESHSPLHF
TGTGCCTGGAGTTCAGAGTCCCACTCACCCCTCCACTTT
>.|TRBJ2-5|TRBD2|TRBV20-1
CSARSLTSGIGTQYF
TGCAGTGCTAGAAGTTTAACTAGCGGGATTGGGACCCAGTACTTC
>.|TRBJ1-5|TRBD1|TRBV28
CASSLGGLRESTGVRNQPQHF
TGTGCCAGCAGTTTAGGGGGTCTTAGAGAATCGACAGGGGTAAGGAATCAGCCCCAGCATTTT
>many|TRBJ1-2|.|TRBV28
CASSRGPGRGNYGYTF
TGTGCCAGCAGTAGGGGTCCGGGCAGGGGAAACTATGGCTACACCTTC
>many|TRBJ1-5|.|TRBV6-1
CAARRGMDQPQHF
TGTGCCGCTAGGCGAGGGATGGATCAGCCCCAGCATTTT
>many|TRBJ2-7|TRBD1|TRBV28
CASSPSRDSHTNEQYF
TGTGCCAGCAGCCCCAGCCGGGACAGCCATACTAACGAGCAGTACTTC
>many|TRBJ1-2|TRBD1|TRBV12-3/TRBV12-4
CASSLVPSLGQVLHGYTF
TGTGCCAGCAGTTTAGTTCCGTCTTTGGGACAGGTTCTCCATGGCTACACCTTC
>.|TRBJ2-3|TRBD1|TRBV27
CASSQTPGQGSDTQYF
TGTGCCAGCAGCCAAACCCCGGGACAGGGCTCAGATACGCAGTATTTT
>many|TRBJ2-5|.|TRBV28
CASRRDNQETQYF
TGTGCCAGCAGACGGGATAACCAAGAGACCCAGTACTTC